The clone carrying this T cell receptor (beta chain) was recorded many times. Antigen: not known. The data belong to a study of T cell repertoires in cytomegalovirus infection. TCRdb ran MiXCR on the reads and lists one entry per CDR3 protein. The top ten hold over 12% of the sample, which has approximately 990,000 distinct CDR3 sequences, around a third seen once. Germline V gives CDR1 MNHEY, CDR2 SVGEGT. The CDR3 is made up of 14 amino acids. With 6 bases clipped from V and 5 bases from J, the junction kept 5 bases outside the gene matches. The sequence came from a human donor in good health (CMV status not recorded). Some clones in this sample may be carry-over from other donors' samples. This sample comprised cultured CD8+ T cells from PBMCs, obtained from culture after CMV antigen stimulation. The gene calls are TRBV6-2 or TRBV6-3 and TRBJ1-1; 11 bases fit TRBD1. CDR3 bases: TGTGCCAGCAGCCCGGACAGGGGGCGGACTGAAGCTTTCTTT. It codes for CASSPDRGRTEAFF.